A single sample is the source of the 27 T cell receptor beta chains below, sequenced in a study of T cell clones after liver transplantation. Libraries were prepared by immunoSEQ multiplex PCR; TCRdb keeps only in-frame clonotypes and omits some of them. The sample includes tens of thousands of clones, roughly 80% of them seen just once. Material: CD4+ T cells from blood, obtained 45 to 46 months after liver transplant. The receptors shown here come from a human patient who received a liver transplant. Some T cells could come from the graft donor.

This chain uses TRBV27 with TRBJ1-5; 8 bases line up with TRBD1. CDR3 length: 16 residues. The germline V gene encodes CDR1 MNHEY and CDR2 SMNVEV (reference sequence). The J segment lost 2 bases and the V segment lost 3 bases, leaving 6 bases of the junction unmatched. Here the CDR3 reads CASSLRTGSGNQPQHF. For the CDR3, the DNA is TGTGCCAGCAGTTTGAGGACAGGGTCAGGCAATCAGCCCCAGCATTTT.

The V call is TRBV6-5, the J call TRBJ2-7, with D unclear. V dropped 8 bases and J dropped 4 bases, with 15 bases sitting between them. The germline gives CDR1 MNHEY, CDR2 SVGAGI. The CDR3 spans 13 residues. The CDR3 here is CASSFVSHYEQYF. The CDR3 DNA reads as TGTGCCAGCTCTTTCGTCTCTCATTACGAGCAGTACTTC.

This chain joins TRBV6-6 and TRBJ2-5; the match to TRBD2 covers 7 bases. V shed 5 bases and J 9 bases; nucleotides not matched to a gene: 12. The CDR3 runs to 14 residues. Germline V lookup: CDR1 MNHNY, CDR2 SVGAGI (reference sequence). The CDR3 coding sequence is TGTGCCAGCAGTGAGCCGGGACTAAGAGTGGCCCAGTACTTC. It yields the protein CASSEPGLRVAQYF.

The genes are TRBV6-1 and TRBJ1-5; D is possibly TRBD1 (5 bases). The V gene's germline CDR1 is MNHNS and CDR2 SASEGT. The CDR3 is 16 amino acids. Trimming left V 2 bases short and J 0 bases short, with 11 bases between. The DNA of the CDR3 is TGTGCCAGCAGTGAAAGGACACCCATTAGCAATCAGCCCCAGCATTTT. Translation: CASSERTPISNQPQHF.

V is TRBV7-8 and J is TRBJ1-1; D call uncertain. The CDR3 has 15 amino acids. The germline V gene has CDR1 SGHVS and CDR2 FQNEAQ. The germline V and J ends were trimmed by 1 base and 2 bases, with 11 bases remaining between them. CDR3 residues: CASSLGNFRNTEAFF. The CDR3 nucleotides read TGTGCCAGCAGCTTAGGAAATTTCCGTAACACTGAAGCTTTCTTT.

The V and J genes are TRBV28 and TRBJ1-4; TRBD1 agrees at 8 bases. Trimming took 4 bases from V and 5 from J; bases not matched to a gene: 6. CDR3 length: 15 amino acids. Germline values: CDR1 MDHEN, CDR2 SYDVKM. This CDR3 reads CASSYWTGSNEKLFF. The DNA for the CDR3 is TGTGCCAGCAGTTACTGGACAGGGTCAAATGAAAAACTGTTTTTT.

The V gene is TRBV27, the J gene TRBJ1-2; D is unresolved. Trimming removed 6 bases from V and 0 bases from J, with 11 bases in between. The CDR3 sequence is 14 residues long. Looked up from germline, CDR1 is MNHEY and CDR2 is SMNVEV (reference sequence). CDR3 sequence (DNA): TGTGCCAGCAGCGATGGACCGGCTAACTATGGCTACACCTTC. Its translation is CASSDGPANYGYTF.

This clone was seen a handful of times. The chain joins TRBV5-4 to TRBJ1-5, with D perhaps TRBD1 (6 bases). V was cut by 4 bases and J by 6 bases, with 14 bases left in between. Per the germline V gene, CDR1 is SGHNT and CDR2 is YYREEE (reference sequence). This CDR3 comprises 14 residues. The CDR3 bases are TGTGCCAGCAGCGACGGGACACGTAGTCAGCCCCAGCATTTT. It specifies CASSDGTRSQPQHF.

The V gene is TRBV4-2, the J gene TRBJ2-3; TRBD2 aligns across 9 bases. CDR1 LGHNA and CDR2 YNFKEQ come from the germline V gene. This CDR3 comprises 18 residues. V gave up 5 bases and J gave up 0 bases; unmatched junction bases: 12. In DNA, the CDR3 is TGTGCCAGCAGCACGCGAGCGGGAGGATCCACTAGCACAGATACGCAGTATTTT. It is translated as CASSTRAGGSTSTDTQYF.

The chain recombines TRBV14 with TRBJ2-5; D is unresolved. The CDR3 has 16 amino acids. V gave up 1 base and J gave up 5 bases, with 17 bases separating them. Germline V gives CDR1 SGHDN, CDR2 FVKESK. CDR3 sequence (DNA): TGTGCCAGCAGCCAAGCTTCATACTACCCTCAGGAGACCCAGTACTTC. Amino acids: CASSQASYYPQETQYF.

The CDR3 reads CASSIAGEGFYEQYF. Written as DNA, the CDR3 is TGTGCCAGTAGTATAGCGGGAGAGGGGTTCTACGAGCAGTACTTC. The chain is built from TRBV19 and TRBJ2-7; D perhaps matches TRBD2 (6 bases). The CDR3 extends over 15 amino acids. V was pared by 1 base and J by 3 bases, with 13 bases between. Germline loops: CDR1 LNHDA, CDR2 SQIVND (reference sequence).

CDR3 amino acids: CASSLGGFHTEAFF. DNA of the CDR3: TGTGCCAGCAGCCTGGGGGGGTTTCACACTGAAGCTTTCTTT. The rearrangement uses TRBV11-2 and TRBJ1-1; tentative D call: TRBD1 (5 bases). CDR3 length: 14 residues. In germline, CDR1 is SGHAT, CDR2 FQNNGV. Trimming cost V 5 bases and J 3 bases, with 13 bases left between them.

The chain links TRBV29-1 to TRBJ2-7; TRBD1 aligns across 8 bases. This CDR3 contains 14 residues. Germline V lookup: CDR1 SQVTM, CDR2 ANQGSEA. The V gene end was trimmed by 4 bases and the J gene end by 4 bases; junction bases not matched to a gene: 9. The CDR3 DNA follows: TGCAGCGTTGGAGGTGGGGACAGGAGTTACGAGCAGTACTTC. The encoded protein is CSVGGGDRSYEQYF.

V and J are TRBV11-1 and TRBJ1-2; D not resolved. Trimming took 2 bases from V and 8 from J, leaving 12 bases between them. This CDR3 spans 13 amino acids. Germline-derived CDR1 and CDR2 are SGHAT and FQDESV (reference sequence). In DNA, the CDR3 is TGTGCCAGCAGCTTACCCGGATCGGGGGGCTACACCTTC. Its protein is CASSLPGSGGYTF.

The CDR3 is CASSFLNEKLFF. CDR3 DNA: TGTGCCAGCAGTTTTCTTAATGAAAAACTGTTTTTT. The chain joins TRBV27 to TRBJ1-4; D gene uncertain. Germline V gene sequence: CDR1 MNHEY, CDR2 SMNVEV (reference sequence). Trimming removed 3 bases from V and 4 bases from J, with 3 bases in between. CDR3 length: 12 residues. The entire variable domain, with the rest obtained from reference TRBV27 and TRBJ1-4, is as follows: EAQVTQNPRYLITVTGKKLTVTCSQNMNHEYMSWYRQDPGLGLRQIYYSMNVEVTDKGDVPEGYKVSRKEKRNFPLILESPSPNQTSLYFCASSFLNEKLFFGSGTQLSVL.

The chain's CDR3 is CASCRQGWGMNTEAFF. The CDR3 nucleotides read TGTGCCAGCTGTAGACAGGGGTGGGGAATGAACACTGAAGCTTTCTTT. The chain carries TRBV27 and TRBJ1-1; 8 bases are a match to TRBD1. The V and J ends lost 8 bases and 0 bases, in that order; junction bases with no gene match: 11. Germline V CDR1 and CDR2: MNHEY, SMNVEV (reference sequence). The CDR3 contains 16 residues.

The chain uses TRBV21-1 and TRBJ1-1; whether TRBD1, the table's D call, matches the DNA was not checked. TRBV21-1 is a known pseudogene. This CDR3 is 16 amino acids long. The CDR3 bases are TGTGCCAGCAGCACAGTTTCACCCCCTGGGAACACTGAAGCTTTCTTT. It is translated as CASSTVSPPGNTEAFF.

V and J are TRBV7-2 and TRBJ2-7; 7 bases are a match to TRBD2. The CDR3 totals 15 residues. Trimming at V came to 5 bases and at J to 3 bases, leaving 10 bases not matched to a gene. CDR1 is SGHTA, CDR2 FQGNSA, per germline. CDR3 sequence (DNA): TGTGCCAGCAGCCCATTGGGGGGGTCCGTCTACGAGCAGTACTTC. Its protein is CASSPLGGSVYEQYF.

The rearrangement uses TRBV6-1 and TRBJ1-2; D might be TRBD1 (6 bases). Trimming left V 1 base short and J 2 bases short, with 8 bases between. The CDR3 has 14 amino acids. Germline CDR1 is MNHNS and CDR2 is SASEGT. CDR3 DNA sequence: TGTGCCAGCAGTGAAGTAGGGGGGAACTATGGCTACACCTTC. It yields the protein CASSEVGGNYGYTF.

V and J are TRBV18 and TRBJ2-7, with 13 bases fitting TRBD2. CDR1 KGHSH and CDR2 LQKENI come from the germline V gene. This CDR3 contains 17 residues. The trim removed 0 bases at V and 3 bases at J, leaving 5 bases unmatched. The CDR3 spells CASSPPGLAGTDYEQYF. The DNA for the CDR3 is TGTGCCAGCTCACCACCGGGACTAGCGGGGACCGACTACGAGCAGTACTTC.

This clone appeared a few times. The chain carries TRBV30 and TRBJ1-5; unclear D gene. Germline CDR1 GTSNPN, CDR2 SVGIG (reference sequence). Trimming removed 4 bases at V and 3 bases at J, with 13 bases between. This CDR3 is 14 amino acids long. CDR3: CAWTEVGDNQPQHF. The CDR3 bases are TGTGCCTGGACCGAAGTTGGGGACAATCAGCCCCAGCATTTT. The whole variable domain, filled in from reference TRBV30 and TRBJ1-5, reads SQTIHQWPATLVQPVGSPLSLECTVEGTSNPNLYWYRQAAGRGLQLLFYSVGIGQISSEVPQNLSASRPQDRQFILSSKKLLLSDSGFYLCAWTEVGDNQPQHFGDGTRLSIL.

The V and J genes are TRBV19 and TRBJ2-3; D is ambiguous. The V and J ends lost 3 bases and 2 bases respectively, with 12 bases between them. The CDR3 has 15 residues. Germline values: CDR1 LNHDA, CDR2 SQIVND (reference sequence). The CDR3 sequence is CASSIPAPYTDTQYF. As DNA, the CDR3 is TGTGCCAGTAGTATTCCAGCCCCTTACACAGATACGCAGTATTTT.

This clone was picked up a small number of times. This chain links TRBV19 with TRBJ1-4; tentatively, D is TRBD1 (5 bases). V dropped 3 bases and J dropped 7 bases, with 18 bases sitting between them. This CDR3 spans 16 amino acids. The germline V gene has CDR1 LNHDA and CDR2 SQIVND (reference sequence). The CDR3 sequence is CASSIQRAMGGEKLFF. The CDR3 nucleotides are TGTGCCAGTAGTATCCAACGGGCCATGGGGGGTGAAAAACTGTTTTTT.

This chain links TRBV18 with TRBJ1-5; possible D gene TRBD1, 6 bases. Trimming pared 3 bases from V and 0 bases from J, leaving 12 bases between. From germline, CDR1 is KGHSH and CDR2 LQKENI. The CDR3 has 16 amino acids. The CDR3 region has the DNA TGTGCCAGCTCACCCAAGGGGGGGGCTAGCAATCAGCCCCAGCATTTT. This sequence encodes CASSPKGGASNQPQHF. The complete variable domain, with remaining parts taken from reference TRBV18 and TRBJ1-5, reads NAGVMQNPRHLVRRRGQEARLRCSPMKGHSHVYWYRQLPEEGLKFMVYLQKENIIDESGMPKERFSAEFPKEGPSILRIQQVVRGDSAAYFCASSPKGGASNQPQHFGDGTRLSIL.

The V gene is TRBV20-1, the J gene TRBJ2-3, with D possibly matching TRBD2 (5 bases). The CDR3 runs to 9 residues. Trimming stripped 6 bases from V and 14 bases from J, with 12 bases between. The V gene's germline CDR1 is DFQATT and CDR2 SNEGSKA (reference sequence). The CDR3 loop is CSAPPRGYF. For the CDR3, the DNA is TGCAGTGCCCCGCCCCGGGGGTATTTT.

The chain employs TRBV7-3 and TRBJ2-2, with TRBD2 matching 8 bases. There are 16 residues in the CDR3. The V segment lost 2 bases and the J segment 0 bases; nucleotides outside the gene matches: 2. Germline V gene sequence: CDR1 SGHTA, CDR2 FQGTGA. CDR3: CASSLLAGTNTGELFF. The CDR3 DNA sequence: TGTGCCAGCAGCTTACTAGCGGGTACGAACACCGGGGAGCTGTTTTTT. The whole variable domain, remainder taken from reference TRBV7-3 and TRBJ2-2, is GAGVSQTPSNKVTEKGKYVELRCDPISGHTALYWYRQSLGQGPEFLIYFQGTGAADDSGLPNDRFFAVRPEGSVSTLKIQRTERGDSAVYLCASSLLAGTNTGELFFGEGSRLTVL.

CDR3 coding DNA: TGTGCCAGCAGTGATTCGGTGAACACTGAAGCTTTCTTT. Translation gives CASSDSVNTEAFF. The chain combines TRBV2 with TRBJ1-1; D uncertain. Germline CDR1 and CDR2: SNHLY and FYNNEI. This CDR3 has 13 residues. The V end was cut by 3 bases, the J end by 0 bases, with 5 bases between.